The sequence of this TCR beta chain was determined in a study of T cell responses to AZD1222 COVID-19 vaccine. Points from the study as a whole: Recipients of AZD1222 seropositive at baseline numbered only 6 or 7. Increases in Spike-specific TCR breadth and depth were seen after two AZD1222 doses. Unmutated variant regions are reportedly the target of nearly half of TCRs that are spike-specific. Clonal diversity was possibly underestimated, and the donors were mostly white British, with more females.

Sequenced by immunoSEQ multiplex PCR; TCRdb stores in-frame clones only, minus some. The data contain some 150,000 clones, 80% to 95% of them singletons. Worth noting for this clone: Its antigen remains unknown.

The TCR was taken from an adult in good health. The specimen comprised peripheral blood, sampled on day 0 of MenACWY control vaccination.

CDR3 DNA: TGTGCCAGCAGCCTCGGGACAGCCTTGGAGCAGTACTTC. It is translated as CASSLGTALEQYF. This rearrangement joins TRBV12-3 or TRBV12-4 to TRBJ2-7; 7 bases are shared with TRBD1. This CDR3 has 13 residues. J lost 7 bases, V lost 6 bases, and 9 bases had no gene match.